Listed here are 24 T cell receptor beta chains from one sample, sequenced in a study of vaccination and CD4 T cells after COVID-19. Treatment here: approximately nine-day PBMC culture with coronavirus spike peptide pools or control peptides (ViraFEST assay). The Oncomine TCR Beta short-read assay was what sequenced the DNA obtained from cultured CD4+ T cells. MiXCR, applied by TCRdb to the PCR reads, yields one record per CDR3 protein. This sample has about 20,000 distinct CDR3 sequences, with around 38% found just once. No antigens are known for them. The sample consisted of CD4+ T cells from blood, cultured in vitro, taken before SARS-CoV-2 vaccination. These receptors all stem from a human donor who received a COVID-19 vaccine.

This clonotype is medium-sized in the sample. The rearrangement uses TRBV10-3 and TRBJ1-1; no reliable D call. CDR1 is ENHRY, CDR2 SYGVKD, per germline. V gave up 3 bases and J gave up 8 bases, with 16 bases separating them. The CDR3 is made up of 14 amino acids. CDR3 region: CAISDQGYGEEAFF. CDR3 coding DNA: TGTGCCATCAGTGATCAAGGGTATGGAGAAGAAGCTTTCTTT.

The V gene is TRBV5-1, the J gene TRBJ1-1; no clear D gene. Per germline, CDR1 SGHRS and CDR2 YFSETQ. V was pared by 0 bases and J by 1 base, with 7 bases between. The CDR3 sequence is 14 residues long. CDR3 coding DNA: TGCGCCAGCAGCTTGGGACTCTCGAACACTGAAGCTTTCTTT. It codes for CASSLGLSNTEAFF.

This clonotype has more than one count but fewer than ten. V is TRBV24-1 and J is TRBJ2-2, with D possibly TRBD1 on 5 matching bases. The CDR3 length is 16 residues. V lost 1 base and J 6 bases, leaving 14 bases between the germline ends. CDR1 and CDR2 from the germline V gene are KGHDR and SFDVKD. In DNA form, the CDR3 reads TGTGCCACCAGTGATTTATCAGGACATAGACCCGGGGAGCTGTTTTTT. Translated: CATSDLSGHRPGELFF.

The chain is built from TRBV6-1 and TRBJ2-7; 7 bases match TRBD2. CDR1 is MNHNS and CDR2 is SASEGT in the germline V gene. CDR3 length: 14 residues. V was pared by 0 bases and J by 3 bases, with 2 bases of the junction left unmatched. CDR3 region: CASSEAGGYYEQYF. The CDR3 DNA sequence: TGTGCCAGCAGTGAAGCCGGGGGGTACTACGAGCAGTACTTC.

On this clonotype: A junction end diverges from the germline sequence, so it may reflect a read error. The J gene is TRBJ2-1, the V gene TRBV10-3, with D possibly matching TRBD2 (5 bases). The CDR3 has 13 residues. Looked up from germline, CDR1 is ENHRY and CDR2 is SYGVKD. DNA of the CDR3: TGTGCCATCAGTGAGAGGGAGCGGTGGCCACTATACTTC. Its translation: CAISERERWPLYF.

The rearrangement links TRBV2 to TRBJ1-2; 8 positions match TRBD1. The germline V gene encodes CDR1 SNHLY and CDR2 FYNNEI. This CDR3 region has 14 residues. J lost 3 bases, V lost 8 bases, and 8 bases had no gene match. The CDR3 DNA reads TGTGCCAGCGGGAGACAGGGGAGGGACTATGGCTACACCTTC. Translating gives CASGRQGRDYGYTF.

The DNA of the CDR3 is TGCGCCAGCACTCACAGCAGGGAGACCCAGTACTTC. Protein: CASTHSRETQYF. The chain carries TRBV10-1 and TRBJ2-5; no clear D gene. This CDR3 is built from 12 residues. V shed 7 bases and J shed 5 bases, with 11 bases lying between them. Looked up from germline, CDR1 is WNHNN and CDR2 is SYGVQD (reference sequence).

This rearrangement joins TRBV6-1 to TRBJ1-5; the match to TRBD1 covers 7 bases. The CDR3 runs to 15 residues. The germline CDR1 and CDR2 sequences are MNHNS and SASEGT. Trimming cost V 6 bases and J 2 bases; bases outside gene matches: 7. For the CDR3, the DNA is TGTGCCAGCAGGCCCACTACAGGGGGCAATCAGCCCCAGCATTTT. This translates into CASRPTTGGNQPQHF.

The chain uses TRBV21-1 and TRBJ1-6. TRBV21-1 is described as a pseudogene. This CDR3 contains 18 residues. CDR3 nucleotide sequence: TGTGCCAGCAGCAAAGACGTTAGAGGTGAAAATTATAATTCACCCCTCCACTTT. This codes for CASSKDVRGENYNSPLHF.

Points on this clonotype: The germline gene is not matched at one end of the junction; a read error may be the cause. V usage is TRBV20-1 and J usage is TRBJ2-5, with TRBD2 matching 7 bases. Germline lookup yields CDR1 DFQATT and CDR2 SNEGSKA (reference sequence). This CDR3 spans 15 amino acids. The CDR3 DNA reads as TGCGGTGCTAATAGTCCCGTGGGGGGGCAAGAGACCCAGTACTTC. Translating it yields CGANSPVGGQETQYF.

This chain uses TRBV18 with TRBJ1-3; D gene uncertain. Trimming cost V 2 bases and J 0 bases, with 5 bases left between them. The V gene's germline CDR1 is KGHSH and CDR2 LQKENI. CDR3 size: 14 residues. The CDR3 region is CASSPGHSGNTIYF. As DNA, the CDR3 is TGTGCCAGCTCACCAGGGCACTCTGGAAACACCATATATTTT.

The chain couples TRBV12-3 or TRBV12-4 to TRBJ2-5, with TRBD2 matching over 10 bases. V lost 3 bases, J lost 3 bases, and 7 bases stayed unmatched. The CDR3 consists of 16 residues. CDR3: CASSLPSGGAKETQYF. DNA of the CDR3: TGTGCCAGCAGTTTGCCTAGCGGGGGTGCAAAAGAGACCCAGTACTTC.

This clonotype occurred a few times. The gene calls are TRBV6-1 and TRBJ1-5; D is possibly TRBD1 (6 bases). This CDR3 region has 14 residues. Germline CDR1 MNHNS, CDR2 SASEGT. With 7 bases removed from V and 1 base from J, the gap between germline ends came to 11 bases. This CDR3 is CASTQGRSNQPQHF. In DNA form, the CDR3 reads TGTGCCAGCACACAGGGTAGGAGCAATCAGCCCCAGCATTTT.

The chain carries TRBV5-1 and TRBJ2-3; 9 nucleotides align to TRBD2. The germline V gene encodes CDR1 SGHRS and CDR2 YFSETQ. Trimming removed 1 base from V and 2 bases from J; junction bases left unmatched: 5. The CDR3 length is 16 residues. This CDR3 reads CASSLSSGGNTDTQYF. CDR3 bases: TGCGCCAGCAGCTTGAGTAGCGGGGGAAACACAGATACGCAGTATTTT.

In regard to this clonotype: Germline is not matched at one junction end, which may reflect a read error. The chain couples TRBV10-3 to TRBJ1-1, with unresolved D. The CDR3 contains 15 residues. Germline CDR1 ENHRY, CDR2 SYGVKD. The CDR3 loop is CATSRASQGKTEAFF. For the CDR3, the DNA is TGTGCCACCAGTCGAGCGTCCCAAGGGAAAACTGAAGCTTTCTTT.

The chain links TRBV30 to TRBJ2-2; 12 bases are a match to TRBD1. The CDR3 length is 16 residues. CDR1 is GTSNPN, CDR2 SVGIG, per germline (reference sequence). The V and J ends lost 3 bases and 7 bases, in that order; junction bases with no gene match: 9. CDR3 sequence reads: CAWRGDRGPWVGELFF. CDR3 DNA sequence: TGTGCCTGGAGGGGGGACAGGGGGCCCTGGGTCGGGGAGCTGTTTTTT.

The rearrangement links TRBV5-4 to TRBJ1-2; D perhaps matches TRBD1 (5 bases). Germline values: CDR1 SGHNT, CDR2 YYREEE (reference sequence). Trimming removed 4 bases at V and 0 bases at J, with 10 bases between. The CDR3 totals 14 residues. CDR3 nucleotide sequence: TGTGCCAGCAGCCTTGTGACAGCTAACTATGGCTACACCTTC. It is translated as CASSLVTANYGYTF.

This sequence joins TRBV7-2 and TRBJ2-2; TRBD2 might be the D (5 bases). Per germline, CDR1 SGHTA and CDR2 FQGNSA. CDR3 length equals 12 residues. Trimming stripped 3 bases from V and 8 bases from J, with 7 bases between. The CDR3 region is CASSFLAGELFF. CDR3 bases: TGTGCCAGCAGCTTTCTAGCTGGGGAGCTGTTTTTT.

The chain recombines TRBV6-1 with TRBJ1-2, with D hard to call. Trimming took off 1 base at V and 4 bases at J, with 4 bases between the two ends. The CDR3 consists of 12 residues. Germline V CDR1 and CDR2: MNHNS, SASEGT. CDR3 sequence (DNA): TGTGCCAGCAGTGAAGTATTCTATGGCTACACCTTC. It specifies CASSEVFYGYTF.

The chain links TRBV6-1 to TRBJ1-5; no clear D gene. V was trimmed by 2 bases and J by 3 bases, leaving 20 bases between them. The CDR3 contains 18 residues. CDR1 is MNHNS, CDR2 SASEGT, per germline. This CDR3 reads CASSEIYRLSSVNQPQHF. CDR3 sequence (DNA): TGTGCCAGCAGTGAAATATACAGACTTTCTAGTGTCAATCAGCCCCAGCATTTT.

The V call is TRBV10-2, the J call TRBJ2-2; 10 nucleotides line up with TRBD2. Germline V lookup: CDR1 WSHSY, CDR2 SAAADI. The CDR3 sequence is 22 residues long. The V segment lost 0 bases and the J segment 4 bases; nucleotides outside the gene matches: 20. In DNA, the CDR3 is TGCGCCAGCAGTGAGTCGCTACGAGGAAGGCTAGCGGGGGCCTCGTCCACCGGGGAGCTGTTTTTT. This encodes CASSESLRGRLAGASSTGELFF.

This chain joins TRBV5-1 and TRBJ2-5, with a tentative D call TRBD1 (6 bases). Germline V lookup: CDR1 SGHRS, CDR2 YFSETQ. CDR3 size: 12 residues. Trimming pared 1 base from V and 5 bases from J, leaving 6 bases between. As DNA, the CDR3 is TGCGCCAGCAGCTTGACAGGGGAGACCCAGTACTTC. It is translated as CASSLTGETQYF.

This clonotype was seen a few times. The CDR3 loop reads CASSISRAETFLSEQYF. The DNA of the CDR3 is TGTGCCAGTAGTATCTCTCGGGCAGAGACCTTTCTTAGCGAGCAGTACTTC. The V call is TRBV19, the J call TRBJ2-7; D is ambiguous. The germline V and J ends were trimmed by 3 bases and 6 bases, with 24 bases remaining between them. Germline V gene data show CDR1 as LNHDA and CDR2 as SQIVND (reference sequence). This CDR3 region has 17 residues.

J is TRBJ1-6 and V is TRBV24-1, with D maybe TRBD1 (5 bases). The V gene's germline CDR1 is KGHDR and CDR2 SFDVKD. V was trimmed by 8 bases and J by 3 bases, leaving 10 bases between them. The CDR3 extends over 14 amino acids. CDR3 sequence (DNA): TGTGCCACCACCCGGGGCCGCTATAATTCACCCCTCCACTTT. Translated, it gives CATTRGRYNSPLHF.